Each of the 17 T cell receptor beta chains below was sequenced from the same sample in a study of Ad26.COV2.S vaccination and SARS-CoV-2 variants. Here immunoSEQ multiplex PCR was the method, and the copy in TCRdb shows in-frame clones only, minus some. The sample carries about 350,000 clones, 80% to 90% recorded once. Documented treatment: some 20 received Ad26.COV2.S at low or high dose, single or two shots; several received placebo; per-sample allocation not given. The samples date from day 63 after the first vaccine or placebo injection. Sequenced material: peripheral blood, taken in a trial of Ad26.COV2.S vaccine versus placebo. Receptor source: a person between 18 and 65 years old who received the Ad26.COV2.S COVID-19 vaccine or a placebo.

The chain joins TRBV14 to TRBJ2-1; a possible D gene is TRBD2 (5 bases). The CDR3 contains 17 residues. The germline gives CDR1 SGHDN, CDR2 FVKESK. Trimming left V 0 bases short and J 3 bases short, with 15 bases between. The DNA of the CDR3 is TGTGCCAGCAGCCAAGAAAGGTCGGGGAAGGTCTACAATGAGCAGTTCTTC. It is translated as CASSQERSGKVYNEQFF.

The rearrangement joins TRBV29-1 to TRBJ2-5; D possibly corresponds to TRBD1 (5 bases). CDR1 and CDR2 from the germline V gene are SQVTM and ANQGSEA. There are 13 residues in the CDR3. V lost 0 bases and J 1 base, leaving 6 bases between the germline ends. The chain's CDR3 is CSVEETVQETQYF. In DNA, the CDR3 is TGCAGCGTTGAAGAGACAGTCCAAGAGACCCAGTACTTC.

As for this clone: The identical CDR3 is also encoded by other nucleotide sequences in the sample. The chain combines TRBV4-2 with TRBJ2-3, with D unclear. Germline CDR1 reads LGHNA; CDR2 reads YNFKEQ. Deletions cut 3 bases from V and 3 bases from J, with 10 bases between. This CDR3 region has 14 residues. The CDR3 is CASSQGLRTDTQYF. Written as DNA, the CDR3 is TGTGCCAGCAGCCAGGGGTTGCGGACAGATACGCAGTATTTT.

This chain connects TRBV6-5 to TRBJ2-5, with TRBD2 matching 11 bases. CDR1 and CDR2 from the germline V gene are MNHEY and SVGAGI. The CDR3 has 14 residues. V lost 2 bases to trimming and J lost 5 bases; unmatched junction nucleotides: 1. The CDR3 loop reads CASSYTSGSETQYF. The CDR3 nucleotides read TGTGCCAGCAGTTACACTAGCGGGAGTGAGACCCAGTACTTC.

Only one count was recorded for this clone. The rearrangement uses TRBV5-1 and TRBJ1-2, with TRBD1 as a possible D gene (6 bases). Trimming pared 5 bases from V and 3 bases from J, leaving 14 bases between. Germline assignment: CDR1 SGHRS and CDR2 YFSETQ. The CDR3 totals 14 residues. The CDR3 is CASRQGPSDYGYTF. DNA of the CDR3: TGCGCCAGCAGACAGGGACCTTCAGACTATGGCTACACCTTC.

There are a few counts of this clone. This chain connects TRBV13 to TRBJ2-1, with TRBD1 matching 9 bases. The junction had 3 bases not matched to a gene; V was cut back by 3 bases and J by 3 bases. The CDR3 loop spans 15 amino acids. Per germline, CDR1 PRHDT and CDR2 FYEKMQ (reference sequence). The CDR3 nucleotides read TGTGCCAGCAGCTTTGAGGGACAGGGCTACAATGAGCAGTTCTTC. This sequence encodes CASSFEGQGYNEQFF.

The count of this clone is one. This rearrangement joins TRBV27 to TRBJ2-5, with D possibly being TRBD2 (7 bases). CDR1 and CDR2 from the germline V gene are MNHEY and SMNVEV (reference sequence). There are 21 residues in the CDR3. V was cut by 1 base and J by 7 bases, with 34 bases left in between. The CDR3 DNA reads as TGTGCCAGCAGTTTATGTTTTCGGAATCCCCGGGGGGCCCAGGGTCGGTGGACCCAGTACTTC. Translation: CASSLCFRNPRGAQGRWTQYF.

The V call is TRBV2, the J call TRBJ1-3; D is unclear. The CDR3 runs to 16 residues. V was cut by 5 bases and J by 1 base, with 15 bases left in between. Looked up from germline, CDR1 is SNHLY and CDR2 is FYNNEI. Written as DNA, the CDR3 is TGTGCCAGCAGTCAACCCCCGCAGCCTTCTGGAAACACCATATATTTT. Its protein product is CASSQPPQPSGNTIYF.

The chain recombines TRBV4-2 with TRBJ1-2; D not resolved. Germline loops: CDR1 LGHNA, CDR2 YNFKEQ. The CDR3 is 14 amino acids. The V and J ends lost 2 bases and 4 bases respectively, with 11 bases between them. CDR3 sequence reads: CASSQLGLGYGYTF. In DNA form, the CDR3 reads TGTGCCAGCAGCCAACTGGGTCTGGGCTATGGCTACACCTTC.

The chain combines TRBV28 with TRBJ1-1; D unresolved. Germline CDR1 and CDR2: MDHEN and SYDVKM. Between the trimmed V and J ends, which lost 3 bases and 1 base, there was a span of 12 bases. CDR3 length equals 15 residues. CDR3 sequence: CASSFSWTANTEAFF. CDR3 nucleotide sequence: TGTGCCAGCAGTTTTTCCTGGACGGCGAACACTGAAGCTTTCTTT.

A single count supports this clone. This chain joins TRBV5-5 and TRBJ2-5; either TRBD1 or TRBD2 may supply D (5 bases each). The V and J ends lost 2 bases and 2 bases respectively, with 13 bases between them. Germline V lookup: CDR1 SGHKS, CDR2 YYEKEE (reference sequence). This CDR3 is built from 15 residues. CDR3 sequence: CASSFLPGAQETQYF. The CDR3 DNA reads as TGTGCCAGCAGCTTCCTACCCGGGGCTCAAGAGACCCAGTACTTC.

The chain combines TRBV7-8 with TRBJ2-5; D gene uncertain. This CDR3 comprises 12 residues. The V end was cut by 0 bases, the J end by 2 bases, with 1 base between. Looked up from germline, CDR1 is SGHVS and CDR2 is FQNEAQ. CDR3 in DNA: TGTGCCAGCAGCTTAGCTCAAGAGACCCAGTACTTC. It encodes CASSLAQETQYF.

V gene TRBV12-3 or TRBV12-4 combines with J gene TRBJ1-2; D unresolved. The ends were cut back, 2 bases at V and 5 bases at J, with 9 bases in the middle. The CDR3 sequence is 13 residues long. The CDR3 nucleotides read TGTGCCAGCAGTTTAAGGGTCCTGTATGGCTACACCTTC. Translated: CASSLRVLYGYTF.

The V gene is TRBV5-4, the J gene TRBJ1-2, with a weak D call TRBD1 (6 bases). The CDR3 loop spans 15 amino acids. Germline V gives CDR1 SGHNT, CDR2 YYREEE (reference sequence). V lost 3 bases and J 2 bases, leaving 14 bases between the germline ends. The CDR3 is CASSSWDIPNYGYTF. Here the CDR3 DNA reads TGTGCCAGCAGCTCGTGGGACATACCGAACTATGGCTACACCTTC.

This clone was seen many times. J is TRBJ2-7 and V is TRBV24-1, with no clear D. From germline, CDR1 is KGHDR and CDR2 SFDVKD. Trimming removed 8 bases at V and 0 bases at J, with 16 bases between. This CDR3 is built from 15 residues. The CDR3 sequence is CATIWGQIGSYEQYF. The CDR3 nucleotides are TGTGCCACCATCTGGGGTCAAATAGGCTCCTACGAGCAGTACTTC.

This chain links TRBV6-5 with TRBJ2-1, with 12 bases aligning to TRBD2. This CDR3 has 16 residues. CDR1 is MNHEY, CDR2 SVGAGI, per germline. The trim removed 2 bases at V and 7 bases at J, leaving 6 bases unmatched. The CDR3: CASSYRTSGEGNEQFF. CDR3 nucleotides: TGTGCCAGCAGTTACCGGACTAGCGGGGAAGGTAATGAGCAGTTCTTC.

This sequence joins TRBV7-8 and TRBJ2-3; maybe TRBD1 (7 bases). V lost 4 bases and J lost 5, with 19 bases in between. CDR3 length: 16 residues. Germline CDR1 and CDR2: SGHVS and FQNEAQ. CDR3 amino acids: CASSSGRWTGLDTQYF. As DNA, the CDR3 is TGTGCCAGCAGCTCCGGGAGATGGACAGGTCTAGATACGCAGTATTTT.